This T cell receptor beta chain was captured by sequencing in a study of early T cells in non-severe SARS-CoV-2 infection. Study at large: Sequenced material consisted of bulk RNA (from unsorted whole blood), and chains were unpaired.

About this clonotype itself: The antigen is undetermined.

Study-level findings and limits: In VDJdb matching, anti-spike CD8 responses were favored while private and CD4 specificities went missing.

The CDR3 is made up of 16 amino acids. CDR1 is LGHNA, CDR2 YSLEER, per germline. V was pared by 5 bases and J by 2 bases, with 17 bases between. Individually, cDNA molecules had unique molecular identifiers attached to them. TCRdb re-called the 5' RACE reads through MiXCR, storing one row per CDR3 protein. The sample holds about 80,000 distinct CDR3 sequences, about 12% seen once. The specimen comprised whole blood, sampled at baseline. This TCR was recovered from an adult who was a healthcare worker with PCR-confirmed SARS-CoV-2 infection or an uninfected control (not recorded which). The donor label of this sample is uncertain. V is TRBV4-3 and J is TRBJ2-3, with D perhaps matching TRBD1 or TRBD2 (6 bases each). Here the CDR3 DNA reads TGCGCCAGCAGCAACCGCGGAGGGGGGCCCACAGATACGCAGTATTTT. Amino acids: CASSNRGGGPTDTQYF.